The present TCR beta chain was sequenced within a study of blood T cell repertoires in COVID-19. Looking at the study overall: T cells, B-cell-depleted T cells, or PBMCs supplied cDNA or gDNA.

As processed by the authors: Amplification of reference gene primers was used by the study to estimate nucleated cell counts. Generated by immunoSEQ multiplex PCR, the TCRdb table keeps only in-frame clones and is missing some. V and J calls and clone size come straight from that table; D and trimming were deduced from the DNA. This sample has about 300,000 clones, with around 90% found just once. Germline CDR1 is MNHEY and CDR2 is SVGAGI. V trimming: 7 bases; J trimming: 2 bases; junction bases outside the gene matches: 10. There are 15 residues in the CDR3. The V call is TRBV6-5, the J call TRBJ1-1; 7 bases are a match to TRBD1. This TCR came from a woman aged 45-59 years with COVID-19, enrolled during active disease. Input material: peripheral blood. The CDR3 DNA is TGTGCCAGCAAGAGGTTCGGGACAGCCAACACTGAAGCTTTCTTT. Protein: CASKRFGTANTEAFF.